This T cell receptor beta chain was identified during a study of T cell changes during pregnancy in multiple sclerosis. The CDR3 runs to 14 residues. V dropped 1 base and J dropped 8 bases, with 12 bases sitting between them. The germline CDR1 and CDR2 sequences are LNHDA and SQIVND (reference sequence). Sequencing used immunoSEQ multiplex PCR; TCRdb keeps in-frame clones, though not all of them. The sample carries 50,000 to 60,000 clones, 90% recorded once. The sample consisted of peripheral blood, taken in the first trimester of pregnancy. The chain recombines TRBV19 with TRBJ2-1; D is possibly TRBD2 (6 bases). This TCR derives from a female donor in good health, enrolled as a control in a pregnancy study. CDR3 nucleotides: TGTGCCAGTAGTATAGGCGGAGGGAGTGATGAGCAGTTCTTC. Amino acid sequence: CASSIGGGSDEQFF.